This T cell receptor (beta chain) was sequenced for a study of glioma-infiltrating T cells. Using RNA template, CDR3s of TCR alpha and beta were amplified with iRepertoire arm-PCR. Via MiXCR, TCRdb re-called the multiplex PCR reads, giving one row per CDR3 protein. The data contain about 190,000 distinct CDR3 sequences, 32% of them singletons. The germline V gene encodes CDR1 LNHNV and CDR2 YYDKDF (reference sequence). The CDR3 runs to 15 residues. The J segment lost 7 bases and the V segment lost 6 bases, leaving 11 bases of the junction unmatched. This clonotype was picked up many times. Sequencing was performed on glioma tissue, nonneoplastic brain tissue, or PBMCs (not recorded which). The chain couples TRBV15 to TRBJ2-7, with TRBD2 matching over 11 bases. This receptor was taken from a human donor with low-grade glioma or glioblastoma, undergoing nonglioma brain surgery, or in good health (not recorded which). CDR3 nucleotides: TGTGCCACCAGTCGAGTCACTAGCGGGAGAGAAGAGCAGTACTTC. This translates into CATSRVTSGREEQYF.